What follows are 27 T cell receptor beta chains derived from one specimen sequenced in a study of blood T cell repertoires in COVID-19. Using immunoSEQ multiplex PCR, the repertoire was profiled, and TCRdb retains in-frame clones only, with some absent. The sample consists of about 130,000 clones, roughly 86% of them appearing once. Sequenced material: peripheral blood. These receptors were taken from a woman aged 55-70 years with acute or convalescent COVID-19.

The gene calls are TRBV6-5 and TRBJ1-2; D ambiguous. The CDR3 covers 13 residues. Trimming left V 4 bases short and J 2 bases short, with 8 bases between. Per the germline V gene, CDR1 is MNHEY and CDR2 is SVGAGI. CDR3 region: CASSSWANYGYTF. CDR3 DNA sequence: TGTGCCAGCAGTTCGTGGGCCAACTATGGCTACACCTTC.

The chain employs TRBV9 and TRBJ2-2, with D possibly matching TRBD2 (5 bases). V was clipped by 4 bases and J by 8 bases, with 21 bases between them. The CDR3 loop spans 16 amino acids. The germline V gene encodes CDR1 SGDLS and CDR2 YYNGEE. The CDR3 loop reads CASSPNEAVGLGELFF. The CDR3 nucleotides are TGTGCCAGCAGCCCCAACGAGGCAGTTGGACTGGGGGAGCTGTTTTTT.

The rearrangement uses TRBV7-9 and TRBJ1-5; D is unclear. Germline V gives CDR1 SEHNR, CDR2 FQNEAQ (reference sequence). V lost 3 bases and J lost 5, with 8 bases in between. This CDR3 is 13 amino acids long. This CDR3 is CASSFREDQPQHF. DNA for the CDR3: TGTGCCAGCAGCTTCAGAGAGGATCAGCCCCAGCATTTT.

The chain employs TRBV12-3 or TRBV12-4 and TRBJ1-4, with D unclear. The CDR3 length is 13 residues. Trimming shortened V by 5 bases and J by 7 bases, and 11 bases separated the two germline ends. The CDR3 nucleotides read TGTGCCAGCAGTGCGGGTACAAGTGAAAAACTGTTTTTT. Protein: CASSAGTSEKLFF.

This clone was observed a few times. The J gene is TRBJ2-1, the V gene TRBV6-5, with 10 positions matching TRBD2. Germline lookup yields CDR1 MNHEY and CDR2 SVGAGI. Trimming cost V 0 bases and J 2 bases; bases outside gene matches: 1. The length of the CDR3 is 16 residues. CDR3 DNA: TGTGCCAGCAGTTACTCGAGCGGGGGGGCCTACAATGAGCAGTTCTTC. Translating gives CASSYSSGGAYNEQFF.

This chain connects TRBV3-1 (or the pseudogene TRBV3-2) to TRBJ1-1; D not certain. This CDR3 has 13 amino acids. Germline CDR1 is LGHDT and CDR2 is YNNKEL (reference sequence). V lost 1 base to trimming and J lost 5 bases, with 8 bases between them. The CDR3: CASSQAERTEAFF. CDR3 coding DNA: TGTGCCAGCAGCCAAGCTGAGCGGACTGAAGCTTTCTTT.

This chain links TRBV19 with TRBJ2-5; 7 bases map to TRBD2. J lost 5 bases, V lost 6 bases, and 3 bases had no gene match. This CDR3 comprises 12 residues. The germline V gene encodes CDR1 LNHDA and CDR2 SQIVND (reference sequence). The CDR3 DNA follows: TGTGCCAGTAGGGGGGGGTTCGAGACCCAGTACTTC. Protein product: CASRGGFETQYF. Using reference TRBV19 and TRBJ2-5 for the parts outside the CDR3, the full variable domain is DGGITQSPKYLFRKEGQNVTLSCEQNLNHDAMYWYRQDPGQGLRLIYYSQIVNDFQKGDIAEGYSVSREKKESFPLTVTSAQKNPTAFYLCASRGGFETQYFGPGTRLLVL.

The chain recombines TRBV7-9 with TRBJ2-2; possibly TRBD2 for D (6 bases). V shed 8 bases and J shed 0 bases, with 16 bases lying between them. The CDR3 has 16 amino acids. CDR1 and CDR2 from the germline V gene are SEHNR and FQNEAQ (reference sequence). The CDR3 coding sequence is TGTGCCAGCGGACTTTTTAGCGGTACGAACACCGGGGAGCTGTTTTTT. Protein: CASGLFSGTNTGELFF. Filled out from reference TRBV7-9 and TRBJ2-2, the complete variable domain reads DTGVSQNPRHKITKRGQNVTFRCDPISEHNRLYWYRQTLGQGPEFLTYFQNEAQLEKSRLLSDRFSAERPKGSFSTLEIQRTEQGDSAMYLCASGLFSGTNTGELFFGEGSRLTVL.

The V and J genes are TRBV27 and TRBJ2-2, with 16 bases aligning to TRBD2. Per germline, CDR1 MNHEY and CDR2 SMNVEV (reference sequence). This CDR3 is built from 18 residues. V shed 8 bases and J 5 bases; nucleotides not matched to a gene: 11. CDR3 in amino acids: CASSLLGLAGGPTGELFF. DNA of the CDR3: TGTGCCAGCTCTCTCTTGGGACTAGCGGGAGGGCCTACCGGGGAGCTGTTTTTT.

The V gene is TRBV28, the J gene TRBJ2-3; TRBD1 is a possible D gene (5 bases). This CDR3 contains 16 residues. CDR1 is MDHEN, CDR2 SYDVKM, per germline. Trimming took off 5 bases at V and 6 bases at J, with 21 bases between the two ends. The CDR3 here is CASSPVWGRVEDTQYF. The CDR3 coding sequence is TGTGCCAGCAGTCCTGTTTGGGGCAGGGTAGAGGATACGCAGTATTTT.

V gene TRBV6-5 combines with J gene TRBJ1-4, with 8 bases fitting TRBD1. CDR1 and CDR2 (germline): MNHEY, SVGAGI. The CDR3 is 14 amino acids. Trimming took 7 bases from V and 6 from J; bases not matched to a gene: 7. This CDR3 is CASTLDRVDEKLFF. DNA for the CDR3: TGTGCCAGCACTTTGGACAGGGTCGATGAAAAACTGTTTTTT.

V and J are TRBV27 and TRBJ2-2; D may be TRBD2 (5 bases). V was clipped by 5 bases and J by 3 bases, with 13 bases between them. The CDR3 totals 15 residues. In germline, CDR1 is MNHEY, CDR2 SMNVEV (reference sequence). This CDR3 is CASSLTGKDTGELFF. CDR3 DNA sequence: TGTGCCAGCAGTCTCACCGGGAAGGACACCGGGGAGCTGTTTTTT.

The chain links TRBV5-1 to TRBJ2-2, with D tentatively TRBD2 (6 bases). Germline CDR1 SGHRS, CDR2 YFSETQ. The V end lost 4 bases, the J end lost 5 bases, and 15 bases lay between the germline ends. This CDR3 is built from 15 residues. The CDR3 DNA is TGCGCCAGCAGCCTGTGGGGGGAGGAGACCGGGGAGCTGTTTTTT. It encodes CASSLWGEETGELFF.

In this sample, this clone turned up a few times. The V call is TRBV5-5, the J call TRBJ2-5; tentative D call: TRBD2 (6 bases). V lost 4 bases and J lost 5, with 21 bases in between. The CDR3 is 16 amino acids. Germline V gene lookup returns CDR1 SGHKS and CDR2 YYEKEE (reference sequence). The CDR3 here is CASSRADYPPGETQYF. DNA for the CDR3: TGTGCCAGCAGCCGGGCGGACTACCCACCTGGGGAGACCCAGTACTTC.

The chain recombines TRBV6-6 with TRBJ2-2; D call uncertain. The CDR3 covers 11 residues. Per the germline V gene, CDR1 is MNHNY and CDR2 is SVGAGI (reference sequence). The V end lost 4 bases, the J end lost 9 bases, and 6 bases lay between the germline ends. The CDR3 DNA is TGTGCCAGCAGTTCGAGGAGGGAGCTGTTTTTT. Translated, it gives CASSSRRELFF.

This chain joins TRBV19 and TRBJ1-1; TRBD1 agrees at 8 bases. CDR3 length: 14 amino acids. V trimming: 6 bases; J trimming: 0 bases; junction bases outside the gene matches: 3. Germline loops: CDR1 LNHDA, CDR2 SQIVND (reference sequence). CDR3 nucleotide sequence: TGTGCCAGTAGCAGGACAGGGATGAACACTGAAGCTTTCTTT. It yields the protein CASSRTGMNTEAFF.

The chain is built from TRBV10-3 and TRBJ1-2; TRBD1 might be the D (6 bases). Trimming left V 0 bases short and J 12 bases short, with 20 bases between. The CDR3 is 15 amino acids. Per the germline V gene, CDR1 is ENHRY and CDR2 is SYGVKD. The CDR3 protein is CAISESGGGQMVHTF. The DNA for the CDR3 is TGTGCCATCAGTGAGTCCGGTGGAGGACAGATGGTGCACACCTTC.

This clone was detected only a few times. The chain links TRBV7-9 to TRBJ2-1; 9 bases fit TRBD2. This CDR3 comprises 16 residues. Losses at the gene ends were 0 bases for V and 5 bases for J; bases not matched to a gene: 5. CDR1 and CDR2 from the germline V gene are SEHNR and FQNEAQ (reference sequence). CDR3 DNA sequence: TGTGCCAGCAGCTTAGCTAGGACTAGCGCGGACAATGAGCAGTTCTTC. Translating gives CASSLARTSADNEQFF.

The J gene is TRBJ1-5, the V gene TRBV10-3; tentative D call: TRBD1 (6 bases). The ends were cut back, 3 bases at V and 3 bases at J, with 9 bases in the middle. Germline values: CDR1 ENHRY, CDR2 SYGVKD. The CDR3 runs to 14 residues. CDR3 DNA: TGTGCCATCAGTGAAACAGGGCTCAATCAGCCCCAGCATTTT. It codes for CAISETGLNQPQHF.

The rearrangement uses TRBV5-1 and TRBJ2-3; 9 nucleotides agree with TRBD1. The V segment lost 0 bases and the J segment 5 bases; nucleotides outside the gene matches: 7. This CDR3 is 16 amino acids long. CDR1 is SGHRS and CDR2 is YFSETQ in the germline V gene. Here the CDR3 DNA reads TGCGCCAGCAGCTTGGCCTTAAGACAGGGGGTAGATACGCAGTATTTT. Translation gives CASSLALRQGVDTQYF.

The chain employs TRBV30 and TRBJ1-1; weak D call: TRBD1 (6 bases). The V end was cut by 6 bases, the J end by 6 bases, with 20 bases between. The CDR3 is made up of 14 amino acids. Germline assignment: CDR1 GTSNPN and CDR2 SVGIG (reference sequence). The CDR3 here is CACQNVGGLAEAFF. The CDR3, as DNA: TGTGCCTGCCAGAACGTCGGGGGGCTAGCTGAAGCTTTCTTT.

The chain carries TRBV28 and TRBJ1-2, with 8 positions matching TRBD1. The CDR3 runs to 15 residues. Trimming cost V 2 bases and J 2 bases; bases outside gene matches: 4. Germline V gene lookup returns CDR1 MDHEN and CDR2 SYDVKM. This CDR3 reads CASSLQGQGNYGYTF. The CDR3 DNA follows: TGTGCCAGCAGTTTACAAGGACAGGGAAACTATGGCTACACCTTC.

This sequence joins TRBV2 and TRBJ1-6; 7 bases agree with TRBD1. Losses at the gene ends were 2 bases for V and 6 bases for J; bases not matched to a gene: 7. CDR1 and CDR2 (germline): SNHLY, FYNNEI. The CDR3 spans 16 residues. The CDR3 nucleotides read TGTGCCAGCAGTGAACACCAGGGGGATTTTAATTCACCCCTCCACTTT. As protein: CASSEHQGDFNSPLHF.

The chain has TRBV19 and TRBJ1-5; TRBD1 agrees at 7 bases. The length of the CDR3 is 17 residues. Germline CDR1 LNHDA, CDR2 SQIVND (reference sequence). J gave up 6 bases and V 10 bases, and 21 bases lay outside the gene matches. The CDR3 nucleotides read TGTGCCACCACAAGGTCATCTAGACAGGGTGGATTTCAGCCCCAGCATTTT. Its translation: CATTRSSRQGGFQPQHF.

This clone was recorded only once. This sequence joins TRBV2 and TRBJ1-1, with a tentative D call TRBD1 (6 bases). Trimming pared 7 bases from V and 2 bases from J, leaving 14 bases between. The germline gives CDR1 SNHLY, CDR2 FYNNEI. This CDR3 is 14 amino acids long. CDR3 nucleotide sequence: TGTGCCAGCATGAGGGGGGGAGCTAACACTGAAGCTTTCTTT. Translated: CASMRGGANTEAFF.

The chain recombines TRBV5-1 with TRBJ2-4; TRBD2 might be the D (6 bases). V was shortened by 0 bases and J by 0 bases, with 13 bases between the two germline ends. From germline, CDR1 is SGHRS and CDR2 YFSETQ. This CDR3 is 17 amino acids long. The CDR3 here is CASSLGGTDLAKNIQYF. DNA of the CDR3: TGCGCCAGCAGCTTGGGGGGGACTGATCTAGCCAAAAACATTCAGTACTTC.

The rearrangement uses TRBV11-2 and TRBJ1-1, with a possible D match to TRBD1 (5 bases). Looked up from germline, CDR1 is SGHAT and CDR2 is FQNNGV. Trimming stripped 3 bases from V and 2 bases from J, with 7 bases between. This CDR3 is built from 13 residues. CDR3 coding DNA: TGTGCCAGCAGCTTGGGGGGAAACACTGAAGCTTTCTTT. Translation: CASSLGGNTEAFF.